The 8 T cell receptor beta chains presented below share a single source sample, sequenced in a study of blood T cell repertoires in COVID-19. The data were produced by immunoSEQ multiplex PCR, yet TCRdb's version contains in-frame clones alone and is incomplete. This sample has about 28,000 clones; 84% occur once, and the top ten carry roughly 15%. The specimen sequenced was peripheral blood. The receptors stem from a man in his 70s with active COVID-19.

The chain has TRBV5-6 and TRBJ2-7; 9 nucleotides agree with TRBD2. Germline lookup yields CDR1 SGHDT and CDR2 YYEEEE. This CDR3 region has 15 residues. Losses at the gene ends were 3 bases for V and 7 bases for J; bases not matched to a gene: 11. The CDR3, as DNA: TGTGCCAGCAGCTCACCGACTAGCGGTGGCCCAGAGCAGTACTTC. It is translated as CASSSPTSGGPEQYF. Full variable domain (outside the CDR3, taken from reference TRBV5-6 and TRBJ2-7): DAGVTQSPTHLIKTRGQQVTLRCSPKSGHDTVSWYQQALGQGPQFIFQYYEEEERQRGNFPDRFSGHQFPNYSSELNVNALLLGDSALYLCASSSPTSGGPEQYFGPGTRLTVT.

This chain uses TRBV9 with TRBJ2-5, with TRBD2 identical over 7 bases. This CDR3 contains 15 residues. Trimming cost V 0 bases and J 4 bases; bases outside gene matches: 6. From germline, CDR1 is SGDLS and CDR2 YYNGEE. CDR3: CASSVDGTKRETQYF. CDR3 DNA: TGTGCCAGCAGCGTAGATGGGACTAAACGAGAGACCCAGTACTTC.

The V and J genes are TRBV18 and TRBJ1-6; 7 bases line up with TRBD1. Losses at the gene ends were 3 bases for V and 5 bases for J; bases not matched to a gene: 4. Germline values: CDR1 KGHSH, CDR2 LQKENI. This CDR3 is built from 15 residues. The CDR3 loop reads CASSPRQGDNSPLHF. CDR3 coding DNA: TGTGCCAGCTCACCCCGACAGGGAGATAATTCACCCCTCCACTTT.

The chain carries TRBV18 and TRBJ2-1, with D maybe TRBD1 (6 bases). CDR3 length: 15 residues. V lost 0 bases and J lost 7, with 13 bases in between. The germline gives CDR1 KGHSH, CDR2 LQKENI. CDR3 in DNA: TGTGCCAGCTCACCACCGCCCCTTGACAGGAATGAGCAGTTCTTC. It encodes CASSPPPLDRNEQFF.

V and J are TRBV14 and TRBJ2-1; 8 bases match TRBD2. This CDR3 has 13 residues. V was clipped by 3 bases and J by 7 bases; unmatched bases: 2. CDR1 SGHDN and CDR2 FVKESK come from the germline V gene. In DNA, the CDR3 is TGTGCCAGCAGCCAGTTAGCGGGGAATGAGCAGTTCTTC. Its protein is CASSQLAGNEQFF.

A single count supports this clone. The rearrangement links TRBV5-1 to TRBJ1-4; 7 positions match TRBD1. CDR1 and CDR2 from the germline V gene are SGHRS and YFSETQ. V lost 1 base, J lost 8 bases, and 8 bases stayed unmatched. The CDR3 extends over 15 amino acids. The CDR3 loop is CASSLIPGQNEKLFF. DNA of the CDR3: TGCGCCAGCAGCTTGATTCCGGGACAGAACGAAAAACTGTTTTTT.

The gene calls are TRBV12-3 or TRBV12-4 and TRBJ2-1; 10 positions agree with TRBD1. The trim removed 6 bases at V and 10 bases at J, leaving 6 bases unmatched. The CDR3 contains 13 residues. CDR3 DNA: TGTGCCAGCAGAGGACAGGGGGTCGCCGAGCAGTTCTTC. Protein sequence: CASRGQGVAEQFF.

The rearrangement links TRBV3-1 (or the pseudogene TRBV3-2) to TRBJ2-1, with D perhaps TRBD1 (6 bases). Trimming shortened V by 4 bases and J by 14 bases, and 18 bases separated the two germline ends. Per germline, CDR1 LGHDT and CDR2 YNNKEL (reference sequence). There are 13 residues in the CDR3. CDR3 nucleotide sequence: TGTGCCAGCAGCCGCGAGGACAGTGGGGTAAAGTTCTTC. It codes for CASSREDSGVKFF.